These 28 T cell receptor beta chains were all obtained from the same sample, sequenced in a study of OX40 agonist ivuxolimab in advanced cancers. Profiled with immunoSEQ multiplex PCR; TCRdb holds only in-frame clones, not every one. This sample yields over 30,000 clones, of which about four fifths are seen a single time; about 2% belongs to the top ten. Sample: CD4+ or CD8+ T cells sorted from blood, taken in a trial of the OX40 agonist ivuxolimab. These receptors came from an adult with an advanced solid tumor such as melanoma, head and neck, liver or kidney cancer.

The chain joins TRBV25-1 to TRBJ1-4; TRBD1 is a possible D gene (5 bases). Trimming took off 3 bases at V and 4 bases at J, with 15 bases between the two ends. CDR3 length: 16 amino acids. The germline CDR1 and CDR2 sequences are MGHDK and SYGVNS. In nucleotides, the CDR3 is TGTGCCAGCAGTGATCTCCCCAGGGCAGGTAATGAAAAACTGTTTTTT. Protein product: CASSDLPRAGNEKLFF.

The rearrangement links TRBV11-2 to TRBJ1-4, with D unclear. The CDR3 spans 15 residues. V was trimmed by 0 bases and J by 0 bases, leaving 5 bases between them. Germline assignment: CDR1 SGHAT and CDR2 FQNNGV. The chain's CDR3 is CASSLEGSTNEKLFF. Here the CDR3 DNA reads TGTGCCAGCAGCTTAGAAGGATCAACTAATGAAAAACTGTTTTTT.

CDR3 DNA sequence: TGTGCCAGCAGTTACTCCCAGGAGGGTCAGCCCCAGCATTTT. Residues: CASSYSQEGQPQHF. The genes are TRBV6-5 and TRBJ1-5; D unresolved. Trimming removed 0 bases at V and 6 bases at J, with 9 bases between. Germline-derived CDR1 and CDR2 are MNHEY and SVGAGI. The CDR3 consists of 14 residues.

The chain recombines TRBV5-5 with TRBJ2-7; 10 positions agree with TRBD2. V was pared by 3 bases and J by 5 bases, with 11 bases of the junction left unmatched. CDR1 SGHKS and CDR2 YYEKEE come from the germline V gene (reference sequence). The CDR3 covers 16 residues. CDR3 nucleotides: TGTGCCAGCAGCTACTCTCTAGCGGGAGATTATAACGAGCAGTACTTC. Translated, it gives CASSYSLAGDYNEQYF.

About this clone itself: At one end the junction does not follow the germline gene, possibly because of a read error. The chain joins TRBV7-9 to TRBJ2-2; 9 nucleotides line up with TRBD2. In germline, CDR1 is SEHNR, CDR2 FQNEAQ (reference sequence). The CDR3 runs to 16 residues. CDR3 DNA: TGTGCCAGCAGCGTAGCGGGAGACCAGCTCACCGGGGAGCTGTTTTTT. This codes for CASSVAGDQLTGELFF.

The rearrangement joins TRBV29-1 to TRBJ1-5, with D possibly matching TRBD1 (5 bases). This CDR3 spans 16 amino acids. Germline assignment: CDR1 SQVTM and CDR2 ANQGSEA. V lost 7 bases, J lost 0 bases, and 19 bases lay in between. DNA of the CDR3: TGCAGCGGTCCGGGACGAAATTTTATTAGCAATCAGCCCCAGCATTTT. Translated, it gives CSGPGRNFISNQPQHF.

The chain links TRBV7-9 to TRBJ2-3; TRBD2 aligns across 8 bases. Germline V lookup: CDR1 SEHNR, CDR2 FQNEAQ (reference sequence). The CDR3 runs 16 residues. The trim removed 4 bases at V and 0 bases at J, leaving 6 bases unmatched. The CDR3 sequence: CASSSGLAQSTDTQYF. The CDR3 region has the DNA TGTGCCAGCAGCTCAGGACTAGCCCAAAGCACAGATACGCAGTATTTT.

The chain is built from TRBV2 and TRBJ1-2; the D is unclear. This CDR3 comprises 11 residues. CDR1 and CDR2 from the germline V gene are SNHLY and FYNNEI. Trimming took 6 bases from V and 3 from J, leaving 5 bases between them. The DNA of the CDR3 is TGTGCCAGCAGAGGACACTATGGCTACACCTTC. It yields the protein CASRGHYGYTF.

This chain links TRBV21-1 with TRBJ2-3; the table gives TRBD2 as D, unverified against the DNA. TRBV21-1 is shown as a pseudogene. This CDR3 is built from 14 residues. In DNA, the CDR3 is TGTGCCAGCAGCAAAGAGGAGCGTACAGATACGCAGTATTTT. It is translated as CASSKEERTDTQYF.

Only a few counts were recorded for this clone. This chain connects TRBV5-4 to TRBJ2-1; D unresolved. The germline V gene encodes CDR1 SGHNT and CDR2 YYREEE (reference sequence). The CDR3 totals 13 residues. Trimming cost V 0 bases and J 5 bases, with 6 bases left between them. The CDR3 sequence: CASSLDSNNEQFF. For the CDR3, the DNA is TGTGCCAGCAGCTTGGATTCGAACAATGAGCAGTTCTTC.

This clone was picked up a small number of times. The V gene is TRBV10-1, the J gene TRBJ1-1, with TRBD1 as a possible D gene (5 bases). CDR3 length equals 15 residues. V dropped 7 bases and J dropped 1 base, with 16 bases sitting between them. The germline V gene has CDR1 WNHNN and CDR2 SYGVQD (reference sequence). The CDR3, as DNA: TGCGCCAGCAAGGTCTCGACAGAACAGAACACTGAAGCTTTCTTT. It specifies CASKVSTEQNTEAFF.

This clone was seen once. The chain recombines TRBV7-9 with TRBJ2-7, with TRBD1 matching over 9 bases. The CDR3 runs 17 residues. CDR1 is SEHNR and CDR2 is FQNEAQ in the germline V gene (reference sequence). Unmatched junction bases numbered 10, after V lost 1 base and J lost 3 bases. The CDR3 reads CASSLGTTGTGNYEQYF. The CDR3 nucleotides are TGTGCCAGCAGCTTAGGGACGACCGGGACAGGGAACTACGAGCAGTACTTC.

The chain combines TRBV27 with TRBJ1-2, with a weak D call TRBD1 (5 bases). Per the germline V gene, CDR1 is MNHEY and CDR2 is SMNVEV (reference sequence). Trimming removed 0 bases at V and 10 bases at J, with 27 bases between. The CDR3 loop spans 18 amino acids. CDR3 sequence reads: CASSLSSGMGRADRIYTF. The CDR3, as DNA: TGTGCCAGCAGTTTATCGTCAGGGATGGGCCGCGCCGATCGAATCTACACCTTC.

This chain uses TRBV29-1 with TRBJ1-5, with 11 nucleotides matching TRBD1. Per the germline V gene, CDR1 is SQVTM and CDR2 is ANQGSEA. The CDR3 has 14 residues. V trimming: 7 bases; J trimming: 5 bases; junction bases outside the gene matches: 7. CDR3 loop: CSARTGGADQPQHF. Here the CDR3 DNA reads TGCAGCGCCAGGACAGGGGGCGCGGATCAGCCCCAGCATTTT.

This clone came up once. DNA of the CDR3: TGTGCCAGCAGTTTGGCGGACGGTTATGGCTACACCTTC. Translating gives CASSLADGYGYTF. J is TRBJ1-2 and V is TRBV27; D gene ambiguous. This CDR3 is built from 13 residues. Germline CDR1 reads MNHEY; CDR2 reads SMNVEV (reference sequence). V was trimmed by 3 bases and J by 5 bases, leaving 10 bases between them.

This chain joins TRBV28 and TRBJ2-7; D is unclear. The V end lost 0 bases, the J end lost 7 bases, and 10 bases lay between the germline ends. The CDR3 consists of 13 residues. The germline gives CDR1 MDHEN, CDR2 SYDVKM. The CDR3 reads CASSLWSVGEQYF. The CDR3 DNA follows: TGTGCCAGCAGTTTATGGAGCGTCGGGGAGCAGTACTTC.

This clone turned up a few times. The CDR3 bases are TGTGCCAGCAGCTCCAGCGGGATCTATGGCTACACCTTC. Amino acid sequence: CASSSSGIYGYTF. V usage is TRBV7-9 and J usage is TRBJ1-2; D gene unclear. Germline V gives CDR1 SEHNR, CDR2 FQNEAQ (reference sequence). Trimming removed 4 bases from V and 4 bases from J, with 10 bases in between. The CDR3 is 13 residues long.

V and J are TRBV5-1 and TRBJ1-6, with 11 bases fitting TRBD1. Germline V gives CDR1 SGHRS, CDR2 YFSETQ. CDR3 length equals 16 residues. The V gene end was trimmed by 2 bases and the J gene end by 9 bases; junction bases not matched to a gene: 7. The CDR3 is CASSLGQGASASPLHF. DNA of the CDR3: TGCGCCAGCAGCTTAGGACAGGGGGCATCTGCTTCACCCCTCCACTTT.

The chain combines TRBV7-2 with TRBJ2-7; D is unclear. CDR3 length equals 12 residues. Germline CDR1 and CDR2: SGHTA and FQGNSA. The germline V and J ends were trimmed by 1 base and 2 bases, with 3 bases remaining between them. The DNA of the CDR3 is TGTGCCAGCAGCTTAGTTACCTACGAGCAGTACTTC. Amino acid sequence: CASSLVTYEQYF. The full variable domain, rest sourced from reference TRBV7-2 and TRBJ2-7, is GAGVSQSPSNKVTEKGKDVELRCDPISGHTALYWYRQSLGQGLEFLIYFQGNSAPDKSGLPSDRFSAERTGGSVSTLTIQRTQQEDSAVYLCASSLVTYEQYFGPGTRLTVT.

This rearrangement joins TRBV6-5 to TRBJ1-3; D is undetermined. CDR3 length equals 16 residues. Trimming removed 2 bases at V and 0 bases at J, with 11 bases between. Germline V CDR1 and CDR2: MNHEY, SVGAGI. The CDR3 here is CASSYEHPSSGNTIYF. The CDR3 coding sequence is TGTGCCAGCAGTTACGAACATCCGAGCTCTGGAAACACCATATATTTT.

The chain carries TRBV6-1 and TRBJ2-1; 10 bases line up with TRBD2. Trimming at V came to 7 bases and at J to 1 base, leaving 4 bases not matched to a gene. The CDR3 is 15 amino acids. Germline assignment: CDR1 MNHNS and CDR2 SASEGT. The CDR3: CASTTSGASYNEQFF. CDR3 DNA sequence: TGTGCCAGCACCACTAGCGGGGCTTCCTACAATGAGCAGTTCTTC.

This chain joins TRBV2 and TRBJ2-1, with 8 bases lining up with TRBD2. The CDR3 loop spans 13 amino acids. J gave up 7 bases and V 5 bases, and 4 bases lay outside the gene matches. Looked up from germline, CDR1 is SNHLY and CDR2 is FYNNEI. The CDR3 region has the DNA TGTGCCAGCAGTAGACTAGCGCAGAATGAGCAGTTCTTC. Residues: CASSRLAQNEQFF.

This chain uses TRBV27 with TRBJ2-3; 7 bases fit TRBD1. CDR1 and CDR2 (germline): MNHEY, SMNVEV (reference sequence). The CDR3 extends over 18 amino acids. The trim removed 5 bases at V and 2 bases at J, leaving 16 bases unmatched. The CDR3 coding sequence is TGTGCCAGCAGTCCGAGGGACAGAGGGCCCCGTTTCACAGATACGCAGTATTTT. This gives the protein CASSPRDRGPRFTDTQYF.

The genes are TRBV11-2 and TRBJ2-1; 8 positions match TRBD2. The CDR3 is 15 amino acids. The V gene's germline CDR1 is SGHAT and CDR2 FQNNGV. The V segment lost 5 bases and the J segment 9 bases; nucleotides outside the gene matches: 12. Here the CDR3 DNA reads TGTGCCAGCAGCCCACTAGCGGCAAGGTCGGGTGAGCAGTTCTTC. Amino acids: CASSPLAARSGEQFF.

CDR3 amino acids: CASSDPRVGNEQYF. CDR3 DNA: TGTGCCAGCAGTGATCCCAGGGTGGGGAACGAGCAGTACTTC. J is TRBJ2-7 and V is TRBV6-1, with D perhaps TRBD1 (5 bases). The CDR3 loop spans 14 amino acids. Trimming stripped 3 bases from V and 5 bases from J, with 14 bases between. The germline V gene encodes CDR1 MNHNS and CDR2 SASEGT.

The genes are TRBV7-2 and TRBJ2-3, with D unclear. Looked up from germline, CDR1 is SGHTA and CDR2 is FQGNSA. The CDR3 sequence is 12 residues long. Trimming stripped 1 base from V and 5 bases from J, with 4 bases between. DNA for the CDR3: TGTGCCAGCAGCTTAGTTGGAGATACGCAGTATTTT. Residues: CASSLVGDTQYF.

The chain uses TRBV18 and TRBJ2-5; perhaps TRBD2 as D (6 bases). Per the germline V gene, CDR1 is KGHSH and CDR2 is LQKENI. Trimming removed 6 bases from V and 2 bases from J, with 13 bases in between. The CDR3 totals 14 residues. The CDR3 bases are TGTGCCAGCTCGACTCTTGGGAGGCAAGAGACCCAGTACTTC. Protein product: CASSTLGRQETQYF.

In its sample, this clone was seen a few times. The chain joins TRBV9 to TRBJ1-6; D ambiguous. The CDR3 contains 13 residues. Per the germline V gene, CDR1 is SGDLS and CDR2 is YYNGEE. Trimming shortened V by 8 bases and J by 6 bases, and 12 bases separated the two germline ends. CDR3: CASARTANSPLHF. The CDR3 nucleotides are TGTGCCAGTGCTAGGACGGCTAATTCACCCCTCCACTTT. Using reference TRBV9 and TRBJ1-6 for the parts outside the CDR3, the full variable domain is DSGVTQTPKHLITATGQRVTLRCSPRSGDLSVYWYQQSLDQGLQFLIQYYNGEERAKGNILERFSAQQFPDLHSELNLSSLELGDSALYFCASARTANSPLHFGNGTRLTVT.